The T cell receptor beta chain under discussion was sequenced for a study of T cell changes during pregnancy in multiple sclerosis. Assay: immunoSEQ multiplex PCR; the TCRdb copy retains only in-frame clones and omits some. The sample contains 45,000 or so clones, 89% of which appear only once. The TCR comes from a female donor with multiple sclerosis, enrolled in a pregnancy study. The sequences come from CD4+ T cells from peripheral blood mononuclear cells, collected after pregnancy.

The CDR3 bases are TGTGCCAGCACACCCGGACAGGGAGGCTATGGCTACACCTTC. Translated, it gives CASTPGQGGYGYTF. The J gene is TRBJ1-2, the V gene TRBV5-6; 8 positions agree with TRBD1. Germline V gene lookup returns CDR1 SGHDT and CDR2 YYEEEE. This CDR3 has 14 residues. V was clipped by 6 bases and J by 4 bases; unmatched bases: 8.